Each of the 18 T cell receptor beta chains below was sequenced from the same sample in a study of blood T cell repertoires in COVID-19. Profiled with immunoSEQ multiplex PCR; TCRdb holds only in-frame clones, not every one. The table has some 180,000 clones, 80% seen once; the top ten hold about an eighth. The sample consisted of PBMCs or T cells enriched from blood (not recorded which). The receptors stem from a man aged 55 to 70 who had been exposed to COVID-19.

This chain uses TRBV2 with TRBJ1-2; 7 nucleotides align to TRBD1. CDR1 is SNHLY and CDR2 is FYNNEI in the germline V gene. With 3 bases clipped from V and 5 bases from J, the junction kept 9 bases outside the gene matches. This CDR3 region has 15 residues. In nucleotides, the CDR3 is TGTGCCAGCAGTGATCCGGACAGGTTTCCTTATGGCTACACCTTC. Its translation: CASSDPDRFPYGYTF. The full variable domain, its missing parts supplied by reference TRBV2 and TRBJ1-2, is EPEVTQTPSHQVTQMGQEVILRCVPISNHLYFYWYRQILGQKVEFLVSFYNNEISEKSEIFDDQFSVERPDGSNFTLKIRSTKLEDSAMYFCASSDPDRFPYGYTFGSGTRLTVV.

J is TRBJ2-7 and V is TRBV6-1; the match to TRBD2 covers 8 bases. The trim removed 1 base at V and 4 bases at J, leaving 6 bases unmatched. Germline values: CDR1 MNHNS, CDR2 SASEGT. CDR3 size: 15 residues. As DNA, the CDR3 is TGTGCCAGCAGTGAAGGGGTAGCGGGGACGTACGAGCAGTACTTC. Translated: CASSEGVAGTYEQYF.

This chain connects TRBV24-1 to TRBJ1-5; 10 bases fit TRBD1. V gave up 2 bases and J gave up 7 bases; unmatched junction bases: 13. This CDR3 has 18 amino acids. Germline V gene data show CDR1 as KGHDR and CDR2 as SFDVKD. CDR3 bases: TGTGCCACCAGTGATTCGTCGACAGGGGGCGTTTTCAAGCAGCCCCAGCATTTT. It codes for CATSDSSTGGVFKQPQHF.

This clone has a handful of counts. The chain is built from TRBV6-5 and TRBJ1-5, with D uncertain. The CDR3 has 13 amino acids. Germline lookup yields CDR1 MNHEY and CDR2 SVGAGI. The V and J ends lost 3 bases and 2 bases respectively, with 5 bases between them. CDR3 sequence: CASSYQGNQPQHF. Here the CDR3 DNA reads TGTGCCAGCAGTTATCAGGGCAATCAGCCCCAGCATTTT.

The chain has TRBV29-1 and TRBJ2-1; no reliable D call. V lost 0 bases, J lost 1 base, and 7 bases lay in between. The CDR3 contains 14 residues. The germline V gene has CDR1 SQVTM and CDR2 ANQGSEA. Here the CDR3 reads CSVEDSRSYNEQFF. In DNA form, the CDR3 reads TGCAGCGTTGAAGATAGTCGATCCTACAATGAGCAGTTCTTC.

The chain has TRBV29-1 and TRBJ2-7; 11 bases are a match to TRBD1. The germline V gene has CDR1 SQVTM and CDR2 ANQGSEA. CDR3 length equals 14 residues. The V gene end was trimmed by 6 bases and the J gene end by 7 bases; junction bases not matched to a gene: 11. The CDR3 region is CSVARTGGAGEQYF. The CDR3 DNA follows: TGCAGCGTCGCACGGACAGGGGGCGCGGGGGAGCAGTACTTC.

In this sample, this clone turned up a few times. The V and J genes are TRBV5-6 and TRBJ2-3, with D possibly TRBD2 on 5 matching bases. Germline-derived CDR1 and CDR2 are SGHDT and YYEEEE. This CDR3 comprises 15 residues. Trimming pared 4 bases from V and 0 bases from J, leaving 12 bases between. This CDR3 is CASSAKWTSTDTQYF. Here the CDR3 DNA reads TGTGCCAGCAGCGCCAAGTGGACTAGCACAGATACGCAGTATTTT.

The chain links TRBV7-8 to TRBJ2-5, with TRBD2 matching over 13 bases. From germline, CDR1 is SGHVS and CDR2 FQNEAQ. This CDR3 comprises 16 residues. The V segment lost 5 bases and the J segment 5 bases; nucleotides outside the gene matches: 8. The CDR3 DNA reads TGTGCCAGCAGCCGAACTAGCGGGAGGGCCGTGGAGACCCAGTACTTC. Translating it yields CASSRTSGRAVETQYF.

Remarks on this clone: In the same sample, other DNA sequences code for this CDR3. The chain links TRBV30 to TRBJ1-2; D gene uncertain. With 0 bases removed from V and 0 bases from J, the gap between germline ends came to 5 bases. CDR1 GTSNPN and CDR2 SVGIG come from the germline V gene (reference sequence). The CDR3 loop spans 13 amino acids. The CDR3 DNA sequence: TGTGCCTGGAGTGTAACGGCTAACTATGGCTACACCTTC. Amino acids: CAWSVTANYGYTF.

The DNA of the CDR3 is TGTGCCAGCAGCCTAAACAGTCCGGAGACCCAGTACTTC. This sequence encodes CASSLNSPETQYF. The chain uses TRBV7-3 and TRBJ2-5; no reliable D call. From germline, CDR1 is SGHTA and CDR2 FQGTGA. Deletions cut 5 bases from V and 5 bases from J, with 12 bases between. This CDR3 has 13 residues.

CDR3 sequence (DNA): TGTGCCAGTAGTGAGGGACAGGGGACCCAAGAGACCCAGTACTTC. Translated, it gives CASSEGQGTQETQYF. The V and J genes are TRBV19 and TRBJ2-5, with 10 bases matching TRBD1. This CDR3 spans 15 amino acids. CDR1 is LNHDA and CDR2 is SQIVND in the germline V gene (reference sequence). Trimming removed 5 bases from V and 1 base from J; junction bases left unmatched: 4.

CDR3 region: CASSQTRTASYEQYF. DNA of the CDR3: TGTGCCAGTAGTCAAACTCGGACAGCCTCCTACGAGCAGTACTTC. The rearrangement links TRBV19 to TRBJ2-7, with D possibly being TRBD1 (6 bases). There are 15 residues in the CDR3. Germline assignment: CDR1 LNHDA and CDR2 SQIVND (reference sequence). Deletions cut 5 bases from V and 0 bases from J, with 14 bases between.

The chain links TRBV28 to TRBJ2-3; D unresolved. Germline loops: CDR1 MDHEN, CDR2 SYDVKM. CDR3 length: 14 residues. Trimming shortened V by 1 base and J by 6 bases, and 11 bases separated the two germline ends. The CDR3 DNA is TGTGCCAGCAGTTTATATGCAGACAACGATACGCAGTATTTT. This gives the protein CASSLYADNDTQYF. The full variable domain, completed using reference TRBV28 and TRBJ2-3, is DVKVTQSSRYLVKRTGEKVFLECVQDMDHENMFWYRQDPGLGLRLIYFSYDVKMKEKGDIPEGYSVSREKKERFSLILESASTNQTSMYLCASSLYADNDTQYFGPGTRLTVL.

At least ten counts were recorded for this clone. This chain joins TRBV2 and TRBJ2-1; D perhaps matches TRBD2 (6 bases). Germline V gives CDR1 SNHLY, CDR2 FYNNEI. Trimming took off 4 bases at V and 12 bases at J, with 13 bases between the two ends. The CDR3 contains 12 residues. The CDR3 loop is CASSVLGSAQFF. The CDR3, as DNA: TGTGCCAGCAGTGTCCTCGGGAGCGCGCAGTTCTTC.

The chain carries TRBV27 and TRBJ2-7; D possibly corresponds to TRBD2 (7 bases). CDR1 is MNHEY, CDR2 SMNVEV, per germline (reference sequence). Trimming shortened V by 5 bases and J by 3 bases, and 17 bases separated the two germline ends. The CDR3 totals 15 residues. The CDR3 region is CASSNGLGGIYEQYF. The DNA of the CDR3 is TGTGCCAGCAGTAACGGACTAGGGGGTATCTACGAGCAGTACTTC.

This chain joins TRBV6-2 or TRBV6-3 and TRBJ1-4, with 9 bases fitting TRBD1. The CDR3 is 14 amino acids. V gave up 6 bases and J gave up 6 bases; unmatched junction bases: 5. The germline CDR1 and CDR2 sequences are MNHEY and SVGEGT. CDR3 in DNA: TGTGCCAGCAGCAATGGGGACAGGGATGAAAAACTGTTTTTT. It is translated as CASSNGDRDEKLFF.

The chain employs TRBV7-6 and TRBJ2-3; TRBD2 agrees at 7 bases. This CDR3 spans 17 amino acids. Trimming cost V 5 bases and J 3 bases; bases outside gene matches: 14. CDR1 is SGHVS, CDR2 FNYEAQ, per germline. The CDR3 loop is CASSPTGMRELTDTQYF. CDR3 coding DNA: TGTGCCAGCAGCCCGACCGGAATGCGGGAGTTGACAGATACGCAGTATTTT.

This chain uses TRBV5-1 with TRBJ2-2; the D gene is possibly TRBD1 (5 bases). Trimming took off 5 bases at V and 0 bases at J, with 17 bases between the two ends. There are 17 residues in the CDR3. From germline, CDR1 is SGHRS and CDR2 YFSETQ. CDR3 nucleotide sequence: TGCGCCAGCAGAAGTGACAGAATCCCTTCGAACACCGGGGAGCTGTTTTTT. This encodes CASRSDRIPSNTGELFF.